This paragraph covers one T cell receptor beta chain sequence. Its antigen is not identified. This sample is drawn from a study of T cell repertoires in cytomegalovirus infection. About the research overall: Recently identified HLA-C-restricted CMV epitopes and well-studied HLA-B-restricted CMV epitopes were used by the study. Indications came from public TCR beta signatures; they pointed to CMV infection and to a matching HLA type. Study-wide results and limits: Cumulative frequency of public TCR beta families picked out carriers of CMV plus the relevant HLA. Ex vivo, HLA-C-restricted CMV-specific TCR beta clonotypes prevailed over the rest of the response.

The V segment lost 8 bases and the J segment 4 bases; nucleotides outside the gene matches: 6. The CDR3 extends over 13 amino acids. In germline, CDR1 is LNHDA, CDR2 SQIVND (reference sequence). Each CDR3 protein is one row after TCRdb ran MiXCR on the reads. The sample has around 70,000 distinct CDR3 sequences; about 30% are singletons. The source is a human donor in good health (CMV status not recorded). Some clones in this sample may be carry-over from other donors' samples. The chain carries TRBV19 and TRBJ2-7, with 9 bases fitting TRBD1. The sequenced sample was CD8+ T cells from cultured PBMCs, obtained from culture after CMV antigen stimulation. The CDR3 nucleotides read TGTGCCAGTGGACAGGGGTTTGAATACGAGCAGTACTTC. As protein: CASGQGFEYEQYF.